This T cell receptor beta chain emerged from a study of tumor-infiltrating lymphocytes in localized non-small cell lung cancer. Study-wide findings and caveats: IM1 and IM2 tumors showed no difference in T-cell fraction. Tumors had more T cell infiltration than uninvolved lung, per TCRbeta sequencing and CD3 counts.

A word on this clone: Its cognate antigen is unknown.

The data were produced by immunoSEQ multiplex PCR, yet TCRdb's version contains in-frame clones alone and is incomplete. This repertoire shows thousands of clones, around 74% found once; its top ten account for approximately 30%. From germline, CDR1 is SNHLY and CDR2 FYNNEI. CDR3 size: 18 residues. The J segment lost 2 bases and the V segment lost 7 bases, leaving 9 bases of the junction unmatched. Sequencing used lung tumor tissue. The source is a human donor with non-small cell lung cancer. This chain links TRBV2 with TRBJ2-3; 16 bases are a match to TRBD2. The DNA of the CDR3 is TGTGCCAGCATGAGGGGACTAGCGGGGGGGCCGGTCACAGATACGCAGTATTTT. It yields the protein CASMRGLAGGPVTDTQYF.